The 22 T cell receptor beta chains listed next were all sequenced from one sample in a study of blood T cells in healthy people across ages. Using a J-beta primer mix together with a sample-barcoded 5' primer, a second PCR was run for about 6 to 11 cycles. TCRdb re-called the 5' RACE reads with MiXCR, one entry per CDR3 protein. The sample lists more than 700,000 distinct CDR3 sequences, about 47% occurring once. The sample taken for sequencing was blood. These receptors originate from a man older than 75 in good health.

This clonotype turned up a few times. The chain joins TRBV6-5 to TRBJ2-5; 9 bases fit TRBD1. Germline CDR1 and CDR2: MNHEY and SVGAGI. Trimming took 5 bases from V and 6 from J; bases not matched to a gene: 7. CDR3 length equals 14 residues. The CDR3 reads CASSRGQGEKTQYF. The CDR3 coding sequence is TGTGCCAGCAGTCGGGGACAGGGAGAAAAGACCCAGTACTTC.

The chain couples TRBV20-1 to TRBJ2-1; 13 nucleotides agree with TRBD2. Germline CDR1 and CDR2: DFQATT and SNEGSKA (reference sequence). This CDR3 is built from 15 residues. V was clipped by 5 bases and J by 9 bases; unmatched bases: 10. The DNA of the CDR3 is TGCAGTGCTCCGCCCACTAGCGGGAGGGCCTGTGAGCAGTTCTTC. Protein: CSAPPTSGRACEQFF.

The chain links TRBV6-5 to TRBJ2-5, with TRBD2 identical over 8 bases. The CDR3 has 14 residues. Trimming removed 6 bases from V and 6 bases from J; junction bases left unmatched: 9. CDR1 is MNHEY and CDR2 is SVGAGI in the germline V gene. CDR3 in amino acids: CASSRQRESKTQYF. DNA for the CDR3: TGTGCCAGCAGCAGGCAGCGGGAGAGCAAGACCCAGTACTTC.

CDR3 in DNA: TGTGCCAGCAGCCGCCGACACCGGGAGTCAGATACGCAGTATTTT. Protein: CASSRRHRESDTQYF. The rearrangement links TRBV7-2 to TRBJ2-3; D may be TRBD2 (6 bases). Germline CDR1 SGHTA, CDR2 FQGNSA. This CDR3 has 15 residues. V was pared by 5 bases and J by 4 bases, with 16 bases between.

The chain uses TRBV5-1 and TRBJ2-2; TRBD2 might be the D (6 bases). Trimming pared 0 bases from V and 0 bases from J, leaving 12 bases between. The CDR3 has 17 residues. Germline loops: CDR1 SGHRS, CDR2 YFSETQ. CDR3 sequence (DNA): TGCGCCAGCAGCTTGGTAGCCGGGACTCCGAACACCGGGGAGCTGTTTTTT. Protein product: CASSLVAGTPNTGELFF. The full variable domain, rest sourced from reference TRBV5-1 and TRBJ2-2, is KAGVTQTPRYLIKTRGQQVTLSCSPISGHRSVSWYQQTPGQGLQFLFEYFSETQRNKGNFPGRFSGRQFSNSRSEMNVSTLELGDSALYLCASSLVAGTPNTGELFFGEGSRLTVL.

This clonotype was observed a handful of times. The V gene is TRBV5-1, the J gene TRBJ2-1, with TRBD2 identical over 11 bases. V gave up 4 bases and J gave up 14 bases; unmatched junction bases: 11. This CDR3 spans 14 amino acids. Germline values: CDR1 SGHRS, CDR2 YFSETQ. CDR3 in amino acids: CASSPGLAGVDEFF. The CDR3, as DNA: TGCGCCAGCAGCCCCGGACTAGCGGGTGTAGATGAGTTCTTC.

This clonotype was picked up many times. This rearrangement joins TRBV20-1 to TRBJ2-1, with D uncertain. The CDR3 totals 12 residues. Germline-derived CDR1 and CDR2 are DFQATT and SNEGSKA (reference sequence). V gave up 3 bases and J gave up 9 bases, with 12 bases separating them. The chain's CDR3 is CSARERLREQFF. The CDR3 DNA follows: TGCAGTGCTAGGGAGAGGTTACGTGAGCAGTTCTTC.

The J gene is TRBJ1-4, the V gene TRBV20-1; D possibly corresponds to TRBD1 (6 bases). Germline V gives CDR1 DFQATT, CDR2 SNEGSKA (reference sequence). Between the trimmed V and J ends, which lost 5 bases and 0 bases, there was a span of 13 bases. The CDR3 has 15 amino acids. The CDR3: CSAAQGASTNEKLFF. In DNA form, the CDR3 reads TGCAGTGCTGCACAGGGAGCTTCAACTAATGAAAAACTGTTTTTT.

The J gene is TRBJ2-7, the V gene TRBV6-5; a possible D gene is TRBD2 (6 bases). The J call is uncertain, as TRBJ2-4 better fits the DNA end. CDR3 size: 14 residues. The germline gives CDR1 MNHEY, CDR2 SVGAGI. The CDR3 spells CASGGKVGKNIQYF. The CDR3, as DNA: TGTGCCAGCGGGGGGAAAGTGGGGAAAAACATTCAGTACTTC.

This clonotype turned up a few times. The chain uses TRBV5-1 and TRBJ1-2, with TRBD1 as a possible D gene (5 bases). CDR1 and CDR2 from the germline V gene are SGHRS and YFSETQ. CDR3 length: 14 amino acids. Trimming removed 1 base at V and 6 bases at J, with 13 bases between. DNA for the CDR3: TGCGCCAGCAGCTTGATGGCAGGGTCGGATGGCTACACCTTC. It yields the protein CASSLMAGSDGYTF.

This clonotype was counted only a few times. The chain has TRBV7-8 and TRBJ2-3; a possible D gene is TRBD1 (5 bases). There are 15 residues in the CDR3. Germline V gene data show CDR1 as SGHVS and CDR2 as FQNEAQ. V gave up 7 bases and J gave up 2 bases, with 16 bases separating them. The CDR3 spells CASIARAGPTDTQYF. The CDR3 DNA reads TGTGCCAGCATCGCCCGGGCAGGGCCCACAGATACGCAGTATTTT.

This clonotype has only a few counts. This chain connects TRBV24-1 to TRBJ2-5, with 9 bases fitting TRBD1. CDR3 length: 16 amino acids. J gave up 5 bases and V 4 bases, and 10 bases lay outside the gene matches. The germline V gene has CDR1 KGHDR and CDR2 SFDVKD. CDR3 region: CATSDPGDRVRETQYF. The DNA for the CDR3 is TGTGCCACCAGTGACCCAGGGGACAGGGTCAGGGAGACCCAGTACTTC.

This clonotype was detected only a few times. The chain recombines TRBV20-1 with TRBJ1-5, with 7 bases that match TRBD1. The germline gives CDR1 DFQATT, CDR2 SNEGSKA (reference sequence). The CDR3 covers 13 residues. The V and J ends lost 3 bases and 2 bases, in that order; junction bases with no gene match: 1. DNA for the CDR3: TGCAGTGCTAGGCAGGGGGGCAATCAGCCCCAGCATTTT. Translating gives CSARQGGNQPQHF.

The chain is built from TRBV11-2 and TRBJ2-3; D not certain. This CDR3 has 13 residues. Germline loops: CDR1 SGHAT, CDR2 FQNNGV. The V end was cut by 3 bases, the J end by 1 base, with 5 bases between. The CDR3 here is CASSFGRTDTQYF. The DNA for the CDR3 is TGTGCCAGCAGCTTTGGTCGCACAGATACGCAGTATTTT.

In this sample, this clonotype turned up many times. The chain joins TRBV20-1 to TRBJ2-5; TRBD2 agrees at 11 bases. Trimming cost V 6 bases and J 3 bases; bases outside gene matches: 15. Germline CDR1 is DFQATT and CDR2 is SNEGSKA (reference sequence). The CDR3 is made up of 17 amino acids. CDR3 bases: TGCAGTGCAAACCAACTGTCCGGGACTAGCGGAAAAGAGACCCAGTACTTC. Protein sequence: CSANQLSGTSGKETQYF.

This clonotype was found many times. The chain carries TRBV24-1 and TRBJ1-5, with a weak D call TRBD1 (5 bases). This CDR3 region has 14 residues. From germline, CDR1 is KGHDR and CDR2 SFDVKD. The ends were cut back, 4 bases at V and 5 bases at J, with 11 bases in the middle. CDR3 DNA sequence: TGTGCCACCAGTGACTGGGGCAGGGATCAGCCCCAGCATTTT. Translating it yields CATSDWGRDQPQHF.

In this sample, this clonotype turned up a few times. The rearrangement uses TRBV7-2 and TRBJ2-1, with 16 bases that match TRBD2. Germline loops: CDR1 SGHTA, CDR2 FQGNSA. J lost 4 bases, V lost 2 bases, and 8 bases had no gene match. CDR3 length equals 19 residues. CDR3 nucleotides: TGTGCCAGCAGCTTAAGGACAGGGGGACTAGCGGGAGGGTACAATGAGCAGTTCTTC. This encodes CASSLRTGGLAGGYNEQFF.

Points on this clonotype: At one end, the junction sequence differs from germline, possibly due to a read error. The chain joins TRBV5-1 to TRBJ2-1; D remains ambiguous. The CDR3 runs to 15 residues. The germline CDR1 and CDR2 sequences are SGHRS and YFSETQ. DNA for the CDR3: TGCGCCAGCAGCTTGGCCCCTAATCTCGAGAATGAGGAGTTCTTC. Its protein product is CASSLAPNLENEEFF. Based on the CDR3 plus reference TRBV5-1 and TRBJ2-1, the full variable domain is KAGVTQTPRYLIKTRGQQVTLSCSPISGHRSVSWYQQTPGQGLQFLFEYFSETQRNKGNFPGRFSGRQFSNSRSEMNVSTLELGDSALYLCASSLAPNLENEEFFGPGTRLTVL.

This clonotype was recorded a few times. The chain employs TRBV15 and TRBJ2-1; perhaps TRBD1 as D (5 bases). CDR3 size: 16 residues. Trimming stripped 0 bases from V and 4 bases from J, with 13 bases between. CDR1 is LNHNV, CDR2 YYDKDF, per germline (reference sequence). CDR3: CATSRDLRALYNEQFF. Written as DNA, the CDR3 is TGTGCCACCAGCAGAGATCTCAGGGCCCTGTACAATGAGCAGTTCTTC.

The CDR3 nucleotides read TGTGCCAGCAGTTTAGCCCTAGACAGGGGAAATGAGCAGTACTTC. Translated, it gives CASSLALDRGNEQYF. The chain combines TRBV12-3 or TRBV12-4 with TRBJ2-1; the match to TRBD1 covers 8 bases. The J call may be mistaken, given a closer DNA end match to TRBJ2-7. The CDR3 has 15 residues.

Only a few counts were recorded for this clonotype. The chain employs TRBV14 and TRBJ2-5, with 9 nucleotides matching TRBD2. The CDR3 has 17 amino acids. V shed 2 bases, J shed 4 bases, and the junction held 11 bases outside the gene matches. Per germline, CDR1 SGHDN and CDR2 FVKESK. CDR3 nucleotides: TGTGCCAGCAGCCAATATCTTATAGCGGGAGAACTAGAGACCCAGTACTTC. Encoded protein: CASSQYLIAGELETQYF.

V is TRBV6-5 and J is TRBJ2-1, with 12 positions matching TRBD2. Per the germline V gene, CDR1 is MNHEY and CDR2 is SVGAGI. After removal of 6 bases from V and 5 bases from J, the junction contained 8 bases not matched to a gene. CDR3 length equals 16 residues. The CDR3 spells CASSPLAGGINNEQFF. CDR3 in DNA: TGTGCCAGCAGCCCACTAGCGGGAGGTATTAACAATGAGCAGTTCTTC.